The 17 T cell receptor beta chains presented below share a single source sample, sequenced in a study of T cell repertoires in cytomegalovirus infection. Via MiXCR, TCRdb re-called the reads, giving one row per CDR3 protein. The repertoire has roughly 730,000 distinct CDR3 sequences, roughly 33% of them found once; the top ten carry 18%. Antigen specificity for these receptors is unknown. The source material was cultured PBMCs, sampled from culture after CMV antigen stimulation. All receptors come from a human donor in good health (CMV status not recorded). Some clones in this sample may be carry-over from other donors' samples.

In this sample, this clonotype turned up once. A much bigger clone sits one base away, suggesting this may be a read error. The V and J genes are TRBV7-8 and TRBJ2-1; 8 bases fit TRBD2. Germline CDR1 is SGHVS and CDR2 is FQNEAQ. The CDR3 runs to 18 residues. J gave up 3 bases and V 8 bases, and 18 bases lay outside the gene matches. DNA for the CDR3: TGTGCCAGCTCCCCCCACCGCCCCGGGACTAGGGTCTACAATGAGCAGTTCTTC. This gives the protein CASSPHRPGTRVYNEQFF.

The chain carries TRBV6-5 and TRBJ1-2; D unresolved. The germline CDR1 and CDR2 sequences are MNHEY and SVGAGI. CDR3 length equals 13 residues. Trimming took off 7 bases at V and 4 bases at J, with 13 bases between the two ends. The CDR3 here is CASTKDSFYGYTF. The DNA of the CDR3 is TGTGCCAGCACTAAGGACTCCTTCTATGGCTACACCTTC.

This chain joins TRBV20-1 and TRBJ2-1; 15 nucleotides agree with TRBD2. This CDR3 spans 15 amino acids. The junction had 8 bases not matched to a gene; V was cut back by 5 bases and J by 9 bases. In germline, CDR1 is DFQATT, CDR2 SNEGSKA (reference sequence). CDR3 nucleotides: TGCAGTGCTGGGGAAGGACTAGCGGGAGGGTTTGAGCAGTTCTTC. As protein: CSAGEGLAGGFEQFF.

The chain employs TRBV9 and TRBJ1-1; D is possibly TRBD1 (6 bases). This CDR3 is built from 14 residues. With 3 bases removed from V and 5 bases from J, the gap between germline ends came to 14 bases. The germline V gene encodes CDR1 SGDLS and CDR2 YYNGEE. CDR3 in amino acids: CASSAQGFRTEAFF. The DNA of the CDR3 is TGTGCCAGCAGCGCACAGGGATTTAGGACTGAAGCTTTCTTT. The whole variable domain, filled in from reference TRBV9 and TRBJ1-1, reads DSGVTQTPKHLITATGQRVTLRCSPRSGDLSVYWYQQSLDQGLQFLIQYYNGEERAKGNILERFSAQQFPDLHSELNLSSLELGDSALYFCASSAQGFRTEAFFGQGTRLTVV.

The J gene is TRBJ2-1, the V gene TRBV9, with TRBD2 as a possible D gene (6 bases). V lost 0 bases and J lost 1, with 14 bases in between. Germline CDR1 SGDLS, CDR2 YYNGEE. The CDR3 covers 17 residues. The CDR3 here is CASSVDVLAKSYNEQFF. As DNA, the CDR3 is TGTGCCAGCAGCGTAGACGTTCTAGCGAAATCCTACAATGAGCAGTTCTTC.

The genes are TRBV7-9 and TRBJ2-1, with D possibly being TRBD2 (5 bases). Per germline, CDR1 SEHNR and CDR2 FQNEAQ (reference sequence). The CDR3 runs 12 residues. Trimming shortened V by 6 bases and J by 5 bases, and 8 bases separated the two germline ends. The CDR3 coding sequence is TGTGCCAGCAGGACTACCGACAATGAGCAGTTCTTC. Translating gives CASRTTDNEQFF.

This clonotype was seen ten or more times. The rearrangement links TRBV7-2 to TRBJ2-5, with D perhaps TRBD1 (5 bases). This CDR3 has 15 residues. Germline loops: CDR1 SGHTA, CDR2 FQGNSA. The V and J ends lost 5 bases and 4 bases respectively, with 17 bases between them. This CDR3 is CASSVPPGAAETQYF. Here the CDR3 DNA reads TGTGCCAGCAGCGTGCCCCCTGGGGCTGCAGAGACCCAGTACTTC.

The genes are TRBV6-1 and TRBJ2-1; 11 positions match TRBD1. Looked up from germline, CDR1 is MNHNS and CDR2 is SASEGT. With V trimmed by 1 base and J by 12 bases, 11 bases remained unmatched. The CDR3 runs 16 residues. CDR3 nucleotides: TGTGCCAGCAGTGAAGGAGGGACAGGGGGTTACAGGGCGCAGTTCTTC. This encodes CASSEGGTGGYRAQFF.

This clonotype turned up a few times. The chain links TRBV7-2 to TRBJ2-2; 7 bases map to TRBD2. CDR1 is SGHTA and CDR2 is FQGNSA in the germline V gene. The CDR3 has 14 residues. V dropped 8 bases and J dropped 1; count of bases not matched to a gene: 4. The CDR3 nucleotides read TGTGCCAGCTCACAGCGGGAGAACACCGGGGAGCTGTTTTTT. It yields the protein CASSQRENTGELFF. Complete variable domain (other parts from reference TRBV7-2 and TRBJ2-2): GAGVSQSPSNKVTEKGKDVELRCDPISGHTALYWYRQSLGQGLEFLIYFQGNSAPDKSGLPSDRFSAERTGGSVSTLTIQRTQQEDSAVYLCASSQRENTGELFFGEGSRLTVL.

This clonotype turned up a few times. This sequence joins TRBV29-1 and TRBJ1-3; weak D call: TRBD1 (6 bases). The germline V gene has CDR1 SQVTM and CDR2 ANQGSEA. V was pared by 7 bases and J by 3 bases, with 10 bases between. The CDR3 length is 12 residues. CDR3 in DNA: TGCAGCGGAGGGGACAATGGAAACACCATATATTTT. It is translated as CSGGDNGNTIYF.

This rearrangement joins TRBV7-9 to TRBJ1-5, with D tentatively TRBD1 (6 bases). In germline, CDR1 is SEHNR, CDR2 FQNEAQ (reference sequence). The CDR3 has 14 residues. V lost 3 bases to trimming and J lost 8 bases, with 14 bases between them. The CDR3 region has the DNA TGTGCCAGCAGCTTCCCGGGGGCAGGGGAGCCCCAGCATTTT. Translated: CASSFPGAGEPQHF. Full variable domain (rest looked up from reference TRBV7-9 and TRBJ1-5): DTGVSQNPRHKITKRGQNVTFRCDPISEHNRLYWYRQTLGQGPEFLTYFQNEAQLEKSRLLSDRFSAERPKGSFSTLEIQRTEQGDSAMYLCASSFPGAGEPQHFGDGTRLSIL.

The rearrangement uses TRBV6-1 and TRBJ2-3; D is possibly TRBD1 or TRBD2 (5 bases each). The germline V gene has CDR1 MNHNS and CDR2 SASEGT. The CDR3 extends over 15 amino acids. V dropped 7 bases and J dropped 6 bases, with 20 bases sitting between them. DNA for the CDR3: TGTGCCAGCACACGGGACCTCTCTCCCCCCGATACGCAGTATTTT. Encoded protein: CASTRDLSPPDTQYF.

CDR3: CASSQRAGDTQYF. CDR3 DNA sequence: TGCGCCAGCAGCCAACGAGCGGGAGATACGCAGTATTTT. The rearrangement joins TRBV4-3 to TRBJ2-3; the D gene is possibly TRBD2 (6 bases). V was clipped by 2 bases and J by 5 bases, with 8 bases between them. Germline lookup yields CDR1 LGHNA and CDR2 YSLEER. This CDR3 has 13 amino acids.

This CDR3 is CASSLGLGDRGLKEQFF. As DNA, the CDR3 is TGTGCCAGCAGCTTGGGATTAGGGGACAGGGGATTGAAAGAGCAGTTCTTC. The chain combines TRBV5-6 with TRBJ2-1, with TRBD1 identical over 10 bases. J was trimmed by 10 bases and V by 0 bases; bases with no gene match: 13. The germline V gene has CDR1 SGHDT and CDR2 YYEEEE. The length of the CDR3 is 17 residues.

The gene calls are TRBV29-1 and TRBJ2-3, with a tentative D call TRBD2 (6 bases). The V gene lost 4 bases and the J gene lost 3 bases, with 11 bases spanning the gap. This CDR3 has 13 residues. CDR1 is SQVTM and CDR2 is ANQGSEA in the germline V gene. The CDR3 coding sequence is TGCAGCGTTGTTCCCAGCGGGACAGATACGCAGTATTTT. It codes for CSVVPSGTDTQYF.

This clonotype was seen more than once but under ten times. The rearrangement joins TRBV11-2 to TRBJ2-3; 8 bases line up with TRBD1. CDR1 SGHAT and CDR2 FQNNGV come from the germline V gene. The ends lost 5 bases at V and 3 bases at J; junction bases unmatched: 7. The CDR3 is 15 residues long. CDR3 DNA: TGTGCCAGCAGCCCACGAGGGACAGGAACAGATACGCAGTATTTT. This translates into CASSPRGTGTDTQYF.

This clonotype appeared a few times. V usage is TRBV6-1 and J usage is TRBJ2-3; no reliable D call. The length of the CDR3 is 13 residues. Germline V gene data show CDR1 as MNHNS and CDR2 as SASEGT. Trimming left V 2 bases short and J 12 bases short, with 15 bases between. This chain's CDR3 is CASSETYLSPQYF. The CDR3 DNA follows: TGTGCCAGCAGTGAAACCTACCTCTCTCCCCAGTATTTT.